This TCR beta chain appears in the sequencing data of a study of cytomegalovirus exposure and HLA in healthy donors. Regarding the study as a whole: The finding came from a later analysis; first-cohort TCR clusters tended to co-occur in the 110 or so validation repertoires.

On this clone: What it binds is unknown.

The CDR3 has 13 residues. The germline gives CDR1 MNHNS, CDR2 SASEGT. V was pared by 6 bases and J by 5 bases, with 4 bases of the junction left unmatched. Sequenced by immunoSEQ multiplex PCR; TCRdb stores in-frame clones only, minus some. The table records about 120,000 clones, around 86% of them present only once. The V and J genes are TRBV6-1 and TRBJ2-5, with TRBD1 matching 9 bases. The source of this sequence is a woman under 30 in good health and CMV-seronegative. What was sequenced was PBMCs. DNA of the CDR3: TGTGCCAGCAGGACAGGGGGTTGGGAGACCCAGTACTTC. Translation: CASRTGGWETQYF.